These T cell receptor beta chains were read from a single sample in a study of T cells in Graves' hyperthyroidism and ophthalmopathy. TCRdb recomputed calls from the multiplex PCR reads with MiXCR, one row per CDR3 protein. The sample shows roughly 350,000 distinct CDR3 sequences, more than 12% of them seen only once. Material: blood. The receptors come from a woman aged 25 to 39 with Graves' ophthalmopathy. Each CDR3 is given with its conserved first and last residue. A D gene is named only where the DNA matches it firmly. Where a row states a size, it is once, few, many or the class of an expanded clone; other rows omit it.

cdr3_nt,cdr3_aa,d_call,clone_size,v_call,j_call
TGTGCCAGCACCGGGGGGAGCCATAACACCGGGGAGCTGTTTTTT,CASTGGSHNTGELFF,TRBD2,many,TRBV12-3/TRBV12-4,TRBJ2-2
TGTGCCTGGAGTAACCCGGGACAGGGCCGCTACGAGCAGTACTTC,CAWSNPGQGRYEQYF,TRBD1,many,TRBV30,TRBJ2-7
TGTGCCAGCAGTTCACTTTTGGGGGGGCCTGGAAACACCATATATTTT,CASSSLLGGPGNTIYF,-,many,TRBV27,TRBJ1-3
TGTGCCAGCAGTGCCGACTACGAGCAGTACTTC,CASSADYEQYF,-,many,TRBV28,TRBJ2-7
TGTGCCAGCAGTGATTATAAAGGGTGGGGCAACACTGAAGCTTTCTTT,CASSDYKGWGNTEAFF,-,many,TRBV2,TRBJ1-1
TGCGCCAGCAGCTCGGGACTAGCGAGTGAGCAGTTCTTC,CASSSGLASEQFF,TRBD2,many,TRBV5-1,TRBJ2-1
TGTGCCAGCAGCCGGGGGAGGGGGGGGGGGACCCAGTACTTC,CASSRGRGGGTQYF,-,few,TRBV12-3/TRBV12-4,TRBJ2-5
TGTGCCAGCAGCCTACGGACACTATCCTACGAGCAGTACTTC,CASSLRTLSYEQYF,-,many,TRBV13,TRBJ2-7
TGTGCCAGCAGCTTAAGGGCTAATGAAAAACTGTTTTTT,CASSLRANEKLFF,-,-,TRBV7-3,TRBJ1-4
TGCGCCAGCAGCTTGGCTGTAGGGAAAACAGGGGTGTTCACCGGGGAGCTGTTTTTT,CASSLAVGKTGVFTGELFF,TRBD1,-,TRBV5-1,TRBJ2-2
TGTGCCAGCGGACTCGGACAGCCTAATTCACCCCTCCACTTT,CASGLGQPNSPLHF,-,many,TRBV12-3/TRBV12-4,TRBJ1-6
TGTGCCACCAGCAGAGAGACAGGGTACTACGAGCAGTACTTC,CATSRETGYYEQYF,TRBD1,many,TRBV15,TRBJ2-7
TGTGCCGGTAGTGCCTGGACAGGGTCCTTGGACGAGCAGTACTTC,CAGSAWTGSLDEQYF,TRBD1,-,TRBV19,TRBJ2-7
TGTGCCAGCAGTGAAATAGTGGGGTTCAATGGCTACACCTTC,CASSEIVGFNGYTF,-,many,TRBV6-1,TRBJ1-2
TGTGCCAGCAGTTACTATAACACAGGGTCAAAGAGCTACACCTTC,CASSYYNTGSKSYTF,-,-,TRBV6-5,TRBJ1-2
TGTGCCAGTTCGCCGGGACTAGCGGGGGTCAAAACCTACGAGCAGTACTTC,CASSPGLAGVKTYEQYF,TRBD2,-,TRBV2,TRBJ2-7
TGTGCCAGCAGGCCAAGCCTCGTGGGCGGAGAGACCCAGTACTTC,CASRPSLVGGETQYF,-,many,TRBV3-1,TRBJ2-5